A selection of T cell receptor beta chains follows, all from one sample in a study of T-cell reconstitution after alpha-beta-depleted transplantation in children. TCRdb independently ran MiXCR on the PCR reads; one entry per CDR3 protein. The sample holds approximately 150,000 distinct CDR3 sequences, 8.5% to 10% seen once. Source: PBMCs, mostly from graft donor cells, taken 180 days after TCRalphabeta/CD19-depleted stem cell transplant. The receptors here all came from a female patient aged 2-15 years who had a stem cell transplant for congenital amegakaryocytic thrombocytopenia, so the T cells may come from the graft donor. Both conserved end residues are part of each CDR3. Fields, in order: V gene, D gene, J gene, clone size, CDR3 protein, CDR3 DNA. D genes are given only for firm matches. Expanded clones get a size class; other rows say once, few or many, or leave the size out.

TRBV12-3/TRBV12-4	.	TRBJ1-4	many	CASRVNRSGKLFF	TGTGCCAGCAGGGTAAATCGTTCCGGAAAACTGTTTTTT
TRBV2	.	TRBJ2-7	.	CASMRTEASYEQYF	TGTGCCAGCATGCGGACAGAAGCGTCTTACGAGCAGTACTTC
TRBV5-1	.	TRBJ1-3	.	CASSQTGPGNTIYF	TGCGCCAGCAGCCAAACAGGGCCAGGAAACACCATATATTTT
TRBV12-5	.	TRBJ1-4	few	CASGLPYPWTVNEKLFF	TGTGCTAGTGGTTTGCCCTATCCTTGGACAGTCAATGAAAAACTGTTTTTT
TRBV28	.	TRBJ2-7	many	CASIAWGNGEQYF	TGTGCCAGCATTGCATGGGGGAACGGCGAGCAGTACTTC
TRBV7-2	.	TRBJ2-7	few	CASSLWVIYEQYF	TGTGCCAGCAGCTTGTGGGTAATCTACGAGCAGTACTTC
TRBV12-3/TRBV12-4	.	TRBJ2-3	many	CASSPDGTDTQYF	TGTGCCAGCAGCCCGGACGGCACAGATACGCAGTATTTT
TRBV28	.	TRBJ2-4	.	CASSQPSLVHIQYF	TGTGCCAGCAGTCAACCCTCTTTGGTTCACATTCAGTACTTC
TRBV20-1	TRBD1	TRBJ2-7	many	CSARGTGDYEQYF	TGCAGTGCTAGGGGGACAGGGGACTACGAGCAGTACTTC
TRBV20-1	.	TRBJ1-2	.	CSARDGDYGYTF	TGCAGTGCTAGAGATGGGGACTATGGCTACACCTTC
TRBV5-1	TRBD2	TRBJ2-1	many	CASSFDSGSSYNEQFF	TGCGCCAGCAGCTTTGATAGCGGGAGCTCCTACAATGAGCAGTTCTTC
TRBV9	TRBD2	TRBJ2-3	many	CASSGYKAGGRTDTQYF	TGTGCCAGCAGCGGATACAAAGCGGGAGGACGCACAGATACGCAGTATTTT
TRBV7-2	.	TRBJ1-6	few	CASSDAGVSSYNSPLHF	TGTGCCAGCAGCGACGCAGGGGTGAGCTCCTATAATTCACCCCTCCACTTT
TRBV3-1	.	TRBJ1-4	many	CASSRGATNEKLFF	TGTGCCAGCAGCAGAGGTGCAACTAATGAAAAACTGTTTTTT
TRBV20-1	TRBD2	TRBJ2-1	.	CSKAHSGRIPGEQFF	TGCAGCAAGGCCCATAGCGGGAGGATCCCTGGTGAGCAGTTCTTC
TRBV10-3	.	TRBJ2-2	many	CAIRFGTGELFF	TGTGCCATTAGGTTCGGCACCGGGGAGCTGTTTTTT
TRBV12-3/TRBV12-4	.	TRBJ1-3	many	CASSSVSGNTIYF	TGTGCCAGCAGTTCGGTCTCTGGAAACACCATATATTTT
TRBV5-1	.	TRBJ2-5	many	CASSLQLAAQETQYF	TGCGCCAGCAGCTTGCAACTCGCGGCTCAAGAGACCCAGTACTTC
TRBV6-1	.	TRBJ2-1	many	CASSRPGRNHNEQFF	TGTGCCAGCAGTCGCCCGGGCCGGAACCACAATGAGCAGTTCTTC
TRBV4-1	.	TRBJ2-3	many	CASSHPQGDTQYF	TGCGCCAGCAGCCACCCACAGGGAGATACGCAGTATTTT
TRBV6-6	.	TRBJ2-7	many	CASSPGTPDEQYF	TGTGCCAGCAGTCCCGGGACCCCGGACGAGCAGTACTTC